The 9 T cell receptor beta chains below all came from one sample that was sequenced in a study of blood T cell repertoires in COVID-19. Profiling relied on immunoSEQ multiplex PCR, and the TCRdb table lists in-frame clones only, not all of them. Of around 300,000 clones in the sample, around 88% are singletons; the top ten hold roughly 1.7%. Sequencing used peripheral blood. These receptor sequences come from a woman under 40 with COVID-19, enrolled during active disease.

The CDR3 bases are TGTGCCAGCAATGTGTTAGGAAACACCATATATTTT. It translates to CASNVLGNTIYF. The genes are TRBV2 and TRBJ1-3; the D is unclear. The V gene lost 7 bases and the J gene lost 4 bases, with 8 bases spanning the gap. There are 12 residues in the CDR3. Germline loops: CDR1 SNHLY, CDR2 FYNNEI.

This clone was detected once. This chain joins TRBV7-8 and TRBJ2-3; TRBD2 is a possible D gene (5 bases). V lost 1 base to trimming and J lost 4 bases, with 9 bases between them. Germline V CDR1 and CDR2: SGHVS, FQNEAQ. This CDR3 has 14 amino acids. The CDR3 DNA sequence: TGTGCCAGCAGCTTAGGAGGGTTCGCAGATACGCAGTATTTT. Its protein product is CASSLGGFADTQYF.

The J gene is TRBJ1-3, the V gene TRBV6-5, with D tentatively TRBD1 (6 bases). Between the trimmed V and J ends, which lost 6 bases and 0 bases, there was a span of 9 bases. The germline CDR1 and CDR2 sequences are MNHEY and SVGAGI. The CDR3 totals 14 residues. CDR3 nucleotides: TGTGCCAGCAGACCAGGGGTCTCTGGAAACACCATATATTTT. The encoded protein is CASRPGVSGNTIYF.

This rearrangement joins TRBV21-1 to TRBJ2-7; the D call TRBD2 from the table was never checked on the DNA. TRBV21-1 constitutes a pseudogene. The CDR3 contains 11 residues. The DNA of the CDR3 is TGTGCCAGCATGTGTACCTACGAGCAGTACTTC. It encodes CASMCTYEQYF.

The chain carries TRBV5-6 and TRBJ1-1; a weak D match, TRBD1 (6 bases). This CDR3 is built from 13 residues. From germline, CDR1 is SGHDT and CDR2 YYEEEE. Trimming removed 6 bases from V and 7 bases from J, with 16 bases in between. CDR3 DNA: TGTGCCAGCACCATACACGGGACACTTGAAGCTTTCTTT. Its translation: CASTIHGTLEAFF.

This rearrangement joins TRBV5-1 to TRBJ2-5; D might be TRBD2 (6 bases). The V end lost 4 bases, the J end lost 5 bases, and 9 bases lay between the germline ends. The CDR3 is 12 amino acids. Germline V gives CDR1 SGHRS, CDR2 YFSETQ. This CDR3 reads CASSRGGETQYF. CDR3 nucleotide sequence: TGCGCCAGCAGCCGTGGGGGGGAGACCCAGTACTTC. The variable domain in full, with the rest retrieved from reference TRBV5-1 and TRBJ2-5, is KAGVTQTPRYLIKTRGQQVTLSCSPISGHRSVSWYQQTPGQGLQFLFEYFSETQRNKGNFPGRFSGRQFSNSRSEMNVSTLELGDSALYLCASSRGGETQYFGPGTRLLVL.

This rearrangement joins TRBV12-3 or TRBV12-4 to TRBJ1-5; possible D gene TRBD1, 6 bases. The V end was cut by 10 bases, the J end by 5 bases, with 12 bases between. CDR3 length: 12 residues. CDR3 nucleotides: TGTGCCACCCAACAGGGTCATCAGCCCCAGCATTTT. Amino acid sequence: CATQQGHQPQHF.

The chain uses TRBV24-1 and TRBJ2-7; 10 bases match TRBD1. CDR3 size: 13 residues. V shed 9 bases and J 2 bases; nucleotides not matched to a gene: 3. Germline V gives CDR1 KGHDR, CDR2 SFDVKD. The DNA of the CDR3 is TGTGCCACCGGACAGGGGGGAACCTACGAGCAGTACTTC. Translation: CATGQGGTYEQYF.

The CDR3 protein is CASSHSQGPEAFF. CDR3 coding DNA: TGTGCCAGCAGCCATAGCCAGGGGCCGGAAGCTTTCTTT. J is TRBJ1-1 and V is TRBV3-1 (or the pseudogene TRBV3-2), with D possibly matching TRBD1 (6 bases). The CDR3 spans 13 residues. The V end lost 3 bases, the J end lost 8 bases, and 13 bases lay between the germline ends. The germline V gene has CDR1 LGHDT and CDR2 YNNKEL (reference sequence).